Listed here are 25 T cell receptor beta chains from one sample, sequenced in a study of T cell repertoires in ileal Crohn's disease. Libraries were prepared by immunoSEQ multiplex PCR; TCRdb keeps only in-frame clonotypes and omits some of them. The sample holds tens of thousands of clones, around 80% seen once. Specimen: ileal tissue. These receptor sequences come from an adult with Crohn's disease.

In its sample, this clone was seen once. V gene TRBV6-6 combines with J gene TRBJ1-2, with no clear D. Germline values: CDR1 MNHNY, CDR2 SVGAGI (reference sequence). This CDR3 has 12 residues. The V gene lost 6 bases and the J gene lost 4 bases, with 9 bases spanning the gap. The chain's CDR3 is CASRDRVYGYTF. The CDR3 nucleotides are TGTGCCAGCAGGGATCGGGTCTATGGCTACACCTTC.

V usage is TRBV30 and J usage is TRBJ1-4; D uncertain. The germline V gene has CDR1 GTSNPN and CDR2 SVGIG (reference sequence). Trimming removed 0 bases at V and 8 bases at J, with 10 bases between. The CDR3 is made up of 13 amino acids. CDR3 in DNA: TGTGCCTGGAGTGTAATTACGGGGGAAAAACTGTTTTTT. It codes for CAWSVITGEKLFF.

J is TRBJ2-1 and V is TRBV5-1; 12 nucleotides agree with TRBD2. Per the germline V gene, CDR1 is SGHRS and CDR2 is YFSETQ. Trimming cost V 4 bases and J 10 bases; bases outside gene matches: 9. This CDR3 has 15 amino acids. The CDR3 is CASSPSSGGAGEQFF. The CDR3 coding sequence is TGCGCCAGCAGCCCCTCTAGCGGGGGGGCCGGAGAGCAGTTCTTC.

This clone was seen a single time. The rearrangement links TRBV7-8 to TRBJ2-3; D might be TRBD2 (6 bases). This CDR3 comprises 15 residues. V was pared by 5 bases and J by 1 base, with 13 bases between. Germline V CDR1 and CDR2: SGHVS, FQNEAQ. The CDR3 loop reads CASSLSWGGTDTQYF. CDR3 DNA: TGTGCCAGCAGCCTTTCATGGGGGGGCACAGATACGCAGTATTTT.

The J gene is TRBJ2-1, the V gene TRBV2, with D perhaps TRBD2 (6 bases). Germline lookup yields CDR1 SNHLY and CDR2 FYNNEI. This CDR3 is built from 14 residues. V lost 4 bases to trimming and J lost 12 bases, with 19 bases between them. CDR3 in amino acids: CASSASERAGRQFF. The CDR3 nucleotides read TGTGCCAGCAGTGCGTCCGAACGTGCGGGGAGGCAGTTCTTC. The full variable domain, rest sourced from reference TRBV2 and TRBJ2-1, is EPEVTQTPSHQVTQMGQEVILRCVPISNHLYFYWYRQILGQKVEFLVSFYNNEISEKSEIFDDQFSVERPDGSNFTLKIRSTKLEDSAMYFCASSASERAGRQFFGPGTRLTVL.

This clone was recorded only once. The rearrangement links TRBV2 to TRBJ1-2; TRBD1 aligns across 7 bases. Per the germline V gene, CDR1 is SNHLY and CDR2 is FYNNEI. The trim removed 5 bases at V and 6 bases at J, leaving 21 bases unmatched. The CDR3 length is 18 residues. The CDR3 reads CASSFDRAWGRESHGYTF. For the CDR3, the DNA is TGTGCCAGCAGTTTTGACAGGGCTTGGGGTAGGGAAAGCCATGGCTACACCTTC.

The DNA of the CDR3 is TGCGCCAGCAGCTCGACAGGGGGGACAGATACGCAGTATTTT. This gives the protein CASSSTGGTDTQYF. V usage is TRBV5-1 and J usage is TRBJ2-3; TRBD1 agrees at 9 bases. Germline values: CDR1 SGHRS, CDR2 YFSETQ. Unmatched junction bases numbered 2, after V lost 3 bases and J lost 3 bases. The CDR3 sequence is 14 residues long.

This clone was detected a few times. This sequence joins TRBV18 and TRBJ2-7, with 9 bases fitting TRBD1. V was pared by 3 bases and J by 2 bases, with 11 bases of the junction left unmatched. In germline, CDR1 is KGHSH, CDR2 LQKENI. The length of the CDR3 is 17 residues. The CDR3 DNA reads TGTGCCAGCTCACCTATATCCTGGACAGGGGCGACCTACGAGCAGTACTTC. It yields the protein CASSPISWTGATYEQYF.

The rearrangement links TRBV6-5 to TRBJ2-1; 8 bases align to TRBD1. This CDR3 spans 14 amino acids. V was clipped by 0 bases and J by 7 bases; unmatched bases: 2. Per germline, CDR1 MNHEY and CDR2 SVGAGI. CDR3 sequence reads: CASSYSWTGNEQFF. CDR3 coding DNA: TGTGCCAGCAGTTACTCTTGGACAGGGAATGAGCAGTTCTTC.

This chain uses TRBV7-9 with TRBJ1-2; TRBD1 might be the D (5 bases). The CDR3 has 14 amino acids. Between the trimmed V and J ends, which lost 1 base and 6 bases, there was a span of 12 bases. Germline V CDR1 and CDR2: SEHNR, FQNEAQ (reference sequence). CDR3 DNA: TGTGCCAGCAGCTTAGAACTCGGGGGTCATGGCTACACCTTC. It specifies CASSLELGGHGYTF.

V is TRBV4-1 and J is TRBJ1-1, with 10 bases lining up with TRBD1. Germline V gives CDR1 MGHRA, CDR2 YSYEKL. CDR3 length: 15 amino acids. J gave up 5 bases and V 2 bases, and 5 bases lay outside the gene matches. The CDR3 DNA reads as TGCGCCAGCAGCCAATTGACAGGGGGCGTTACTGAAGCTTTCTTT. Translation: CASSQLTGGVTEAFF.

This clone is categorized as medium-sized (0.01 to 0.1%). This chain uses TRBV7-2 with TRBJ2-2, with a tentative D call TRBD1 (5 bases). Germline CDR1 reads SGHTA; CDR2 reads FQGNSA. V was pared by 1 base and J by 7 bases, with 10 bases between. The CDR3 consists of 14 residues. The CDR3 loop is CASSLVAGFGELFF. CDR3 sequence (DNA): TGTGCCAGCAGCTTAGTCGCAGGGTTCGGGGAGCTGTTTTTT. Drawing the rest from reference TRBV7-2 and TRBJ2-2, the complete variable domain is GAGVSQSPSNKVTEKGKDVELRCDPISGHTALYWYRQSLGQGLEFLIYFQGNSAPDKSGLPSDRFSAERTGGSVSTLTIQRTQQEDSAVYLCASSLVAGFGELFFGEGSRLTVL.

The chain uses TRBV7-2 and TRBJ1-2; TRBD1 aligns across 8 bases. The germline V gene encodes CDR1 SGHTA and CDR2 FQGNSA. Losses at the gene ends were 6 bases for V and 2 bases for J; bases not matched to a gene: 2. This CDR3 contains 13 residues. The CDR3: CASRTGDNYGYTF. CDR3 sequence (DNA): TGTGCCAGCAGGACAGGGGACAACTATGGCTACACCTTC.

The chain employs TRBV11-2 and TRBJ1-1; D uncertain. This CDR3 has 16 residues. Germline V lookup: CDR1 SGHAT, CDR2 FQNNGV. V dropped 1 base and J dropped 0 bases, with 12 bases sitting between them. CDR3 loop: CASSLGWSTMNTEAFF. CDR3 bases: TGTGCCAGCAGCTTAGGGTGGAGCACCATGAACACTGAAGCTTTCTTT.

The chain carries TRBV7-6 and TRBJ1-5; tentative D call: TRBD1 (5 bases). The V and J ends lost 1 base and 5 bases respectively, with 12 bases between them. The CDR3 contains 15 residues. In germline, CDR1 is SGHVS, CDR2 FNYEAQ. This CDR3 reads CASSLGGSPDQPQHF. DNA of the CDR3: TGTGCCAGCAGCTTAGGGGGCAGCCCAGATCAGCCCCAGCATTTT. The entire variable domain, with the rest obtained from reference TRBV7-6 and TRBJ1-5, is as follows: GAGVSQSPRYKVTKRGQDVALRCDPISGHVSLYWYRQALGQGPEFLTYFNYEAQQDKSGLPNDRFSAERPEGSISTLTIQRTEQRDSAMYRCASSLGGSPDQPQHFGDGTRLSIL.

In its sample, this clone was seen a few times. The chain couples TRBV4-3 to TRBJ1-5; D remains ambiguous. The V end was cut by 2 bases, the J end by 4 bases, with 6 bases between. This CDR3 has 13 residues. CDR1 and CDR2 from the germline V gene are LGHNA and YSLEER. The CDR3 reads CASSQLRNQPQHF. The CDR3 coding sequence is TGCGCCAGCAGCCAACTACGTAATCAGCCCCAGCATTTT.

The genes are TRBV30 and TRBJ2-7; D is perhaps TRBD1 (5 bases). Germline CDR1 GTSNPN, CDR2 SVGIG (reference sequence). The CDR3 sequence is 12 residues long. V was clipped by 6 bases and J by 7 bases, with 16 bases between them. Written as DNA, the CDR3 is TGTGCCTGCGGCAGGGTATTGAAGGAGCAGTACTTC. Amino acid sequence: CACGRVLKEQYF.

J is TRBJ2-5 and V is TRBV7-8; D is ambiguous. Germline assignment: CDR1 SGHVS and CDR2 FQNEAQ. This CDR3 contains 13 residues. Trimming stripped 1 base from V and 4 bases from J, with 7 bases between. The CDR3 here is CASSLGFGETQYF. In nucleotides, the CDR3 is TGTGCCAGCAGCTTAGGGTTCGGAGAGACCCAGTACTTC.

V is TRBV9 and J is TRBJ2-7; D may be TRBD2 (7 bases). Germline CDR1 SGDLS, CDR2 YYNGEE. Deletions cut 3 bases from V and 1 base from J, with 17 bases between. The length of the CDR3 is 16 residues. This CDR3 is CASSETGGSTSYEQYF. In nucleotides, the CDR3 is TGTGCCAGCAGCGAGACGGGGGGCAGTACATCCTACGAGCAGTACTTC.

The chain employs TRBV27 and TRBJ2-7; 7 nucleotides align to TRBD1. The V segment lost 6 bases and the J segment 2 bases; nucleotides outside the gene matches: 10. This CDR3 is 15 amino acids long. Germline CDR1 and CDR2: MNHEY and SMNVEV (reference sequence). The CDR3 nucleotides read TGTGCCAGCAGGTATACAGGGGCTTCGACCTACGAGCAGTACTTC. Translating it yields CASRYTGASTYEQYF.

The chain combines TRBV15 with TRBJ2-7; D is possibly TRBD1 (6 bases). There are 14 residues in the CDR3. The V end lost 10 bases, the J end lost 1 base, and 17 bases lay between the germline ends. Germline CDR1 is LNHNV and CDR2 is YYDKDF (reference sequence). DNA for the CDR3: TGTGCCATCTCTACGGGACACGGATCCTACGAGCAGTACTTC. Translation gives CAISTGHGSYEQYF.

This clone has just a few counts. The genes are TRBV7-2 and TRBJ1-3; TRBD1 aligns across 7 bases. From germline, CDR1 is SGHTA and CDR2 FQGNSA. The CDR3 contains 15 residues. The V gene end was trimmed by 5 bases and the J gene end by 3 bases; junction bases not matched to a gene: 7. This CDR3 reads CASSARDSNGNTIYF. In DNA, the CDR3 is TGTGCCAGCAGCGCCCGGGACAGCAATGGAAACACCATATATTTT.

This clone showed up just once. This chain connects TRBV11-2 to TRBJ2-1, with D possibly TRBD1 on 6 matching bases. CDR1 is SGHAT and CDR2 is FQNNGV in the germline V gene. V lost 3 bases and J lost 6, with 15 bases in between. CDR3 length: 15 residues. CDR3 coding DNA: TGTGCCAGCAGCTTCGACAGGCCCTCAAGCAATGAGCAGTTCTTC. Its protein product is CASSFDRPSSNEQFF.

J is TRBJ2-2 and V is TRBV27; D may be TRBD1 (6 bases). Germline CDR1 is MNHEY and CDR2 is SMNVEV (reference sequence). The CDR3 has 19 residues. Trimming cost V 5 bases and J 4 bases, with 26 bases left between them. The CDR3 spells CASSRPLPTGYRGTGELFF. CDR3 bases: TGTGCCAGCAGTCGCCCCCTCCCGACAGGTTACAGAGGCACCGGGGAGCTGTTTTTT.

The V and J genes are TRBV7-3 and TRBJ2-1, with TRBD1 matching over 7 bases. The trim removed 5 bases at V and 7 bases at J, leaving 5 bases unmatched. Germline lookup yields CDR1 SGHTA and CDR2 FQGTGA. CDR3 size: 13 residues. The CDR3 bases are TGTGCCAGCAGCCCATACAGGGGTAATGAGCAGTTCTTC. It yields the protein CASSPYRGNEQFF.